The next 13 T cell receptor beta chains were all read from a single sample in a study of CD4 T cells in relation to SARS-CoV-2 and coronaviruses. Here immunoSEQ multiplex PCR was the method, and the copy in TCRdb shows in-frame clones only, minus some. The table has under 13,000 clones, around 87% seen once. The sequenced sample was naive CD4+ T cells from PBMCs. Subset noted: naive CD4+ T cells isolated by negative enrichment. The receptors come from an adult with COVID-19.

The V call is TRBV24-1, the J call TRBJ2-3; 8 bases agree with TRBD2. The CDR3 sequence is 12 residues long. The germline CDR1 and CDR2 sequences are KGHDR and SFDVKD. The junction had 3 bases not matched to a gene; V was cut back by 8 bases and J by 6 bases. As DNA, the CDR3 is TGTGCCACCAACGGGGGGGACGATACGCAGTATTTT. Encoded protein: CATNGGDDTQYF.

The V call is TRBV6-5, the J call TRBJ2-5, with D unclear. V was clipped by 9 bases and J by 5 bases, with 16 bases between them. The germline CDR1 and CDR2 sequences are MNHEY and SVGAGI. The CDR3 sequence is 13 residues long. The CDR3 reads CASPRTLGETQYF. DNA of the CDR3: TGTGCCAGTCCCAGGACCTTGGGGGAGACCCAGTACTTC.

This chain joins TRBV2 and TRBJ1-1; 9 bases fit TRBD1. This CDR3 has 15 residues. The germline CDR1 and CDR2 sequences are SNHLY and FYNNEI. The junction had 3 bases not matched to a gene; V was cut back by 3 bases and J by 1 base. As DNA, the CDR3 is TGTGCCAGCAGTGATGGACAGGGGTCGAACACTGAAGCTTTCTTT. Encoded protein: CASSDGQGSNTEAFF.

V gene TRBV4-1 combines with J gene TRBJ2-5; TRBD2 matches at 10 bases. The CDR3 extends over 16 amino acids. Germline V gene data show CDR1 as MGHRA and CDR2 as YSYEKL. The J segment lost 7 bases and the V segment lost 2 bases, leaving 10 bases of the junction unmatched. The CDR3 sequence is CASSQRASGSPGTQYF. In DNA form, the CDR3 reads TGCGCCAGCAGCCAACGGGCTAGCGGGAGTCCGGGGACCCAGTACTTC.

This chain joins TRBV28 and TRBJ2-3, with 11 positions matching TRBD2. CDR3 size: 17 residues. CDR1 and CDR2 (germline): MDHEN, SYDVKM. The J segment lost 5 bases and the V segment lost 1 base, leaving 8 bases of the junction unmatched. DNA for the CDR3: TGTGCCAGCAGTTTATCGGGTCTAGCGGGGGGAATAGATACGCAGTATTTT. This sequence encodes CASSLSGLAGGIDTQYF.

The gene calls are TRBV5-6 and TRBJ1-2, with 8 nucleotides matching TRBD1. V was pared by 2 bases and J by 6 bases, with 3 bases of the junction left unmatched. The CDR3 has 13 amino acids. Germline V CDR1 and CDR2: SGHDT, YYEEEE. CDR3 sequence: CASSLQGVDGYTF. The CDR3 DNA reads as TGTGCCAGCAGCTTACAGGGGGTGGATGGCTACACCTTC.

The chain uses TRBV5-6 and TRBJ2-7; D is ambiguous. The CDR3 sequence is 17 residues long. The V end was cut by 5 bases, the J end by 4 bases, with 25 bases between. Germline V gene data show CDR1 as SGHDT and CDR2 as YYEEEE. Written as DNA, the CDR3 is TGTGCCAGCAGTCTGCAGCGAGCAGCCTTTACCTTTTACGAGCAGTACTTC. It codes for CASSLQRAAFTFYEQYF.

This chain links TRBV5-3 with TRBJ1-2; weak D call: TRBD1 (5 bases). TRBV5-3 is given ORF status, its function remaining uncertain. CDR3 length: 16 residues. Trimming left V 2 bases short and J 2 bases short, with 16 bases between. This chain's CDR3 is CARSFWRGRLNYGYTF. As DNA, the CDR3 is TGTGCCAGAAGCTTCTGGAGGGGCAGGTTGAACTATGGCTACACCTTC.

This clone appeared a single time. J is TRBJ2-7 and V is TRBV27; D perhaps matches TRBD2 (6 bases). The CDR3 is made up of 14 amino acids. V was pared by 7 bases and J by 0 bases, with 13 bases between. Germline V lookup: CDR1 MNHEY, CDR2 SMNVEV (reference sequence). In nucleotides, the CDR3 is TGTGCCAGCACTGAGCGGGCCAGCTCCTACGAGCAGTACTTC. Translation: CASTERASSYEQYF.

The chain uses TRBV5-1 and TRBJ1-1; D is unresolved. There are 13 residues in the CDR3. The germline CDR1 and CDR2 sequences are SGHRS and YFSETQ. Trimming pared 2 bases from V and 7 bases from J, leaving 12 bases between. The DNA of the CDR3 is TGCGCCAGCAGCTTAAATGTCAGGAATGAAGCTTTCTTT. It is translated as CASSLNVRNEAFF.

The chain has TRBV14 and TRBJ2-3; D unclear. The CDR3 sequence is 15 residues long. Germline values: CDR1 SGHDN, CDR2 FVKESK. With 1 base removed from V and 1 base from J, the gap between germline ends came to 9 bases. The chain's CDR3 is CASSQGGIGTDTQYF. CDR3 in DNA: TGTGCCAGCAGCCAAGGGGGAATCGGCACAGATACGCAGTATTTT.

The rearrangement links TRBV28 to TRBJ1-1; D perhaps matches TRBD1 (6 bases). The CDR3 contains 15 residues. CDR1 is MDHEN, CDR2 SYDVKM, per germline. Trimming shortened V by 8 bases and J by 2 bases, and 18 bases separated the two germline ends. The CDR3 sequence: CASPRNEGGNTEAFF. The CDR3 nucleotides read TGTGCCAGCCCCCGGAATGAGGGGGGCAACACTGAAGCTTTCTTT.

This chain connects TRBV6-1 to TRBJ2-4, with TRBD2 identical over 10 bases. CDR3 length: 17 amino acids. V lost 3 bases, J lost 0 bases, and 5 bases stayed unmatched. The germline V gene encodes CDR1 MNHNS and CDR2 SASEGT. CDR3: CASSDLAGAKAKNIQYF. The CDR3 DNA reads TGTGCCAGCAGTGACCTAGCGGGGGCCAAAGCCAAAAACATTCAGTACTTC.